A single sample gave rise to the 21 T cell receptor beta chains below, sequenced in a study of blood T cell repertoires in COVID-19. The repertoire was sequenced with immunoSEQ multiplex PCR; TCRdb's copy has only in-frame clones and lacks some. The sample carries 300,000 to 450,000 clones, about 89% recorded once. The sequencing sample was made of PBMCs or T cells enriched from blood (not recorded which). These receptors all stem from a man aged 25-45 years who had recovered from COVID-19.

CDR3 protein: CSATGLSTDTQYF. CDR3 in DNA: TGCAGCGCTACAGGGCTGAGCACAGATACGCAGTATTTT. J is TRBJ2-3 and V is TRBV29-1; D is possibly TRBD1 (6 bases). Germline lookup yields CDR1 SQVTM and CDR2 ANQGSEA. Trimming removed 7 bases from V and 0 bases from J, with 11 bases in between. CDR3 length: 13 residues.

V usage is TRBV7-3 and J usage is TRBJ1-2; D possibly corresponds to TRBD1 (5 bases). V was clipped by 2 bases and J by 8 bases, with 12 bases between them. The CDR3 extends over 13 amino acids. Germline-derived CDR1 and CDR2 are SGHTA and FQGTGA. CDR3 loop: CASSLGASDGYTF. The DNA of the CDR3 is TGTGCCAGCAGCTTAGGGGCAAGTGACGGCTACACCTTC.

V and J are TRBV30 and TRBJ1-1; D ambiguous. CDR1 and CDR2 (germline): GTSNPN, SVGIG (reference sequence). The CDR3 contains 14 residues. V lost 1 base and J 3 bases, leaving 12 bases between the germline ends. CDR3 bases: TGTGCCTGGAGTGGGAGCAGTACTTACACTGAAGCTTTCTTT. It is translated as CAWSGSSTYTEAFF.

The CDR3 region is CASSRGQRTDTQYF. The CDR3 coding sequence is TGTGCCAGCAGCCGGGGACAGCGCACAGATACGCAGTATTTT. The chain is built from TRBV7-3 and TRBJ2-3; 7 positions match TRBD1. V was pared by 5 bases and J by 1 base, with 3 bases of the junction left unmatched. Looked up from germline, CDR1 is SGHTA and CDR2 is FQGTGA. The CDR3 spans 14 residues.

The chain combines TRBV7-9 with TRBJ2-1; 8 nucleotides match TRBD1. The germline V gene has CDR1 SEHNR and CDR2 FQNEAQ (reference sequence). CDR3 size: 16 residues. The ends lost 5 bases at V and 1 base at J; junction bases unmatched: 7. The DNA of the CDR3 is TGTGCCAGCAGCATCTCGGACAGGGAATCCTACAATGAGCAGTTCTTC. Translating gives CASSISDRESYNEQFF.

The J gene is TRBJ1-5, the V gene TRBV30, with D maybe TRBD1 (5 bases). Germline loops: CDR1 GTSNPN, CDR2 SVGIG (reference sequence). This CDR3 region has 12 residues. The germline V and J ends were trimmed by 4 bases and 7 bases, with 11 bases remaining between them. The CDR3 reads CAWNTGEQPQHF. In nucleotides, the CDR3 is TGTGCCTGGAACACGGGGGAGCAGCCCCAGCATTTT.

The rearrangement uses TRBV6-1 and TRBJ1-4; 9 bases fit TRBD1. The CDR3 contains 20 residues. From germline, CDR1 is MNHNS and CDR2 SASEGT. The trim removed 3 bases at V and 4 bases at J, leaving 18 bases unmatched. CDR3 sequence (DNA): TGTGCCAGCAGTGATGTATGGACAGGGGTCAACCATGGGGATAATGAAAAACTGTTTTTT. This gives the protein CASSDVWTGVNHGDNEKLFF.

The CDR3 bases are TGTGCCAGTAGTACACGGGACCAAGAGACCCAGTACTTC. Protein sequence: CASSTRDQETQYF. The chain has TRBV19 and TRBJ2-5; unclear D gene. This CDR3 region has 13 residues. CDR1 is LNHDA, CDR2 SQIVND, per germline (reference sequence). V was pared by 4 bases and J by 0 bases, with 6 bases between.

This clone was observed once. The chain carries TRBV19 and TRBJ2-3; 7 positions match TRBD2. V shed 3 bases, J shed 8 bases, and the junction held 2 bases outside the gene matches. Per the germline V gene, CDR1 is LNHDA and CDR2 is SQIVND (reference sequence). This CDR3 has 12 residues. The CDR3 coding sequence is TGTGCCAGTAGTATTTGGGGGGGTACGCAGTATTTT. Its translation: CASSIWGGTQYF.

The chain links TRBV10-2 to TRBJ1-1; no reliable D call. The CDR3 has 14 amino acids. CDR1 is WSHSY and CDR2 is SAAADI in the germline V gene. CDR3 protein: CATREVSMNTEAFF. Here the CDR3 DNA reads TGCGCAACCCGGGAGGTCTCCATGAACACTGAAGCTTTCTTT.

The chain links TRBV6-1 to TRBJ1-2; D might be TRBD1 (5 bases). This CDR3 region has 17 residues. Trimming stripped 1 base from V and 4 bases from J, with 19 bases between. Germline CDR1 MNHNS, CDR2 SASEGT. The CDR3 region has the DNA TGTGCCAGCAGTGAAGGAGGGGCGGGGCAGGGCGGCTATGGCTACACCTTC. Protein: CASSEGGAGQGGYGYTF.

The V gene is TRBV11-2, the J gene TRBJ1-1, with 8 bases matching TRBD1. This CDR3 comprises 13 residues. Unmatched junction bases numbered 4, after V lost 6 bases and J lost 4 bases. In germline, CDR1 is SGHAT, CDR2 FQNNGV. CDR3 loop: CASSTTGGTEAFF. CDR3 coding DNA: TGTGCCAGCAGTACTACAGGGGGCACTGAAGCTTTCTTT.

The CDR3: CASSLGQGAEQYF. For the CDR3, the DNA is TGCGCCAGCAGCTTGGGACAGGGGGCCGAGCAGTACTTC. This chain links TRBV5-1 with TRBJ2-7, with 10 bases fitting TRBD1. The CDR3 totals 13 residues. With 0 bases clipped from V and 6 bases from J, the junction kept 0 bases outside the gene matches. The germline gives CDR1 SGHRS, CDR2 YFSETQ.

This rearrangement joins TRBV20-1 to TRBJ1-1; D uncertain. Germline V gene data show CDR1 as DFQATT and CDR2 as SNEGSKA (reference sequence). Trimming took 3 bases from V and 8 from J, leaving 10 bases between them. The CDR3 length is 11 residues. As DNA, the CDR3 is TGCAGTGCTAGCTTCGGTGTAGAAGCTTTCTTT. It specifies CSASFGVEAFF.

V and J are TRBV5-1 and TRBJ2-3, with 7 positions matching TRBD1. Per the germline V gene, CDR1 is SGHRS and CDR2 is YFSETQ. The CDR3 runs to 14 residues. V shed 6 bases, J shed 1 base, and the junction held 5 bases outside the gene matches. For the CDR3, the DNA is TGCGCCAGCACCTCTACAGGGGGCACAGATACGCAGTATTTT. Protein product: CASTSTGGTDTQYF.

This clone was counted a single time. This sequence joins TRBV6-5 and TRBJ1-1; D gene ambiguous. Per germline, CDR1 MNHEY and CDR2 SVGAGI. The ends were cut back, 11 bases at V and 0 bases at J, with 7 bases in the middle. The CDR3 contains 11 residues. In DNA form, the CDR3 reads TGTGCCGTCGGGGTGAACACTGAAGCTTTCTTT. Amino acids: CAVGVNTEAFF.

This clone was observed a handful of times. The rearrangement uses TRBV7-9 and TRBJ1-1; D might be TRBD1 (6 bases). This CDR3 is 13 amino acids long. CDR1 and CDR2 from the germline V gene are SEHNR and FQNEAQ (reference sequence). The ends were cut back, 8 bases at V and 3 bases at J, with 13 bases in the middle. CDR3 DNA sequence: TGTGCCAGCGGGACATTTGAAGACACTGAAGCTTTCTTT. Protein sequence: CASGTFEDTEAFF.

This rearrangement joins TRBV7-2 to TRBJ1-2, with D possibly being TRBD1 (6 bases). Trimming pared 4 bases from V and 0 bases from J, leaving 12 bases between. Germline V gene sequence: CDR1 SGHTA, CDR2 FQGNSA. The CDR3 is 15 amino acids. In DNA form, the CDR3 reads TGTGCCAGCAGCTCACCGACAGGCTCTAACTATGGCTACACCTTC. Translating it yields CASSSPTGSNYGYTF.

The chain employs TRBV5-6 and TRBJ1-2; D is undetermined. Per germline, CDR1 SGHDT and CDR2 YYEEEE. CDR3 length equals 13 residues. Trimming removed 4 bases at V and 8 bases at J, with 15 bases between. This CDR3 reads CASSVLGVEGYTF. As DNA, the CDR3 is TGTGCCAGCAGCGTGCTCGGGGTTGAGGGCTACACCTTC.

This rearrangement joins TRBV6-1 to TRBJ1-1, with D possibly TRBD1 on 5 matching bases. Germline CDR1 MNHNS, CDR2 SASEGT. The CDR3 loop spans 13 amino acids. V dropped 1 base and J dropped 7 bases, with 10 bases sitting between them. CDR3 region: CASSEEVGREAFF. As DNA, the CDR3 is TGTGCCAGCAGTGAAGAGGTGGGGCGTGAAGCTTTCTTT.

V usage is TRBV5-5 and J usage is TRBJ1-1; 11 nucleotides line up with TRBD1. The germline CDR1 and CDR2 sequences are SGHKS and YYEKEE (reference sequence). With V trimmed by 5 bases and J by 7 bases, 7 bases remained unmatched. There are 14 residues in the CDR3. The CDR3 is CASRVDRGQSEAFF. In DNA form, the CDR3 reads TGTGCCAGCAGAGTGGACAGGGGGCAAAGTGAAGCTTTCTTT. The whole variable domain, filled in from reference TRBV5-5 and TRBJ1-1, reads DAGVTQSPTHLIKTRGQQVTLRCSPISGHKSVSWYQQVLGQGPQFIFQYYEKEERGRGNFPDRFSARQFPNYSSELNVNALLLGDSALYLCASRVDRGQSEAFFGQGTRLTVV.